This TCR beta chain was recovered during a study of T cells in Graves' hyperthyroidism and ophthalmopathy. At the level of the study: Peripheral blood was secured at the point of initial diagnosis, before any treatment.

Turning to this clonotype: Its antigen is unidentified. A clone one base away is much larger, so this may be a read error.

The investigators amplified TCR beta CDR3 regions from RNA transcripts. Primed by the HTBI set, a first-round RT-PCR was run on the TCR CDR3. TCRdb processed the multiplex PCR reads anew with MiXCR; each CDR3 protein has one entry. The sample lists 500,000 or so distinct CDR3 sequences, approximately 17% seen once, with 15% to 20% in the top ten. Germline lookup yields CDR1 DFQATT and CDR2 SNEGSKA (reference sequence). This CDR3 region has 13 residues. Each diagnosis was grounded in clinical symptoms, serum thyroxine and TRAb, thyroid ultrasound, and orbital computed tomography. Findings and caveats of the study: Most thyroid clonotypes expanded above 0.001 were also detected in blood.

The rearrangement joins TRBV20-1 to TRBJ1-2, with 8 positions matching TRBD1. Sequences were obtained from blood. This receptor was identified in a woman aged 18-30 years with Graves' ophthalmopathy. CDR3 sequence reads: CSARSGGDYGHTF. The CDR3 DNA is TGCAGTGCTAGATCAGGGGGCGACTATGGCCACACCTTC.